The source of this T cell receptor beta chain is a study of neoadjuvant anti-PD-1 for oral cavity cancer. Study background: Nivolumab at 3 mg/kg was mostly given biweekly, three to four doses, pre-surgery.

On this clone itself: Its antigen remains unidentified.

Study-wide results and caveats: Post-nivolumab, blood T cell clonality was significantly elevated in non-responders. Pretreatment Treg/Th17 ratio correlated inversely with post-treatment tumor clonality.

This CDR3 region has 18 residues. Germline lookup yields CDR1 MRHNA and CDR2 SNTAGT. V lost 2 bases and J lost 4; bases outside the gene matches: 5. Most PBMC samples had approximately 480 ng input DNA in six replicates. The table came from immunoSEQ multiplex PCR; TCRdb's copy has only in-frame clones and leaves some out. This sample yields roughly 67,000 clones, of which over 70% are seen a single time; around 3.7% belongs to the top ten. Sequences were derived from PBMCs, sampled before nivolumab (anti-PD-1) treatment. V is TRBV6-4 and J is TRBJ2-1; 16 bases agree with TRBD2. The sequence derives from a person aged 35-79 years with oral cavity squamous cell carcinoma. CDR3 DNA: TGTGCCAGCAGTGACCCCGGGACTAGCGGGGGGGTGTACAATGAGCAGTTCTTC. Encoded protein: CASSDPGTSGGVYNEQFF.